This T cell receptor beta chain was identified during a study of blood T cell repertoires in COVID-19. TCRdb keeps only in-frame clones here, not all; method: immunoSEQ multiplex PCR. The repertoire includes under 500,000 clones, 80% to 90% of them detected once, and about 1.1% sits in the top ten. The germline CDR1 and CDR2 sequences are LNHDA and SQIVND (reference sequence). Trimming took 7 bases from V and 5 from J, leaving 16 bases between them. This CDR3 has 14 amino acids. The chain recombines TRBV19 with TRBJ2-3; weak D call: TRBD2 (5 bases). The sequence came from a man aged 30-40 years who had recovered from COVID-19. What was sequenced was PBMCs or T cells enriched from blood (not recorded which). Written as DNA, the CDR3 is TGTGCCAGTAAGTTGGCTGGAGCGGTAGATACGCAGTATTTT. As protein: CASKLAGAVDTQYF.